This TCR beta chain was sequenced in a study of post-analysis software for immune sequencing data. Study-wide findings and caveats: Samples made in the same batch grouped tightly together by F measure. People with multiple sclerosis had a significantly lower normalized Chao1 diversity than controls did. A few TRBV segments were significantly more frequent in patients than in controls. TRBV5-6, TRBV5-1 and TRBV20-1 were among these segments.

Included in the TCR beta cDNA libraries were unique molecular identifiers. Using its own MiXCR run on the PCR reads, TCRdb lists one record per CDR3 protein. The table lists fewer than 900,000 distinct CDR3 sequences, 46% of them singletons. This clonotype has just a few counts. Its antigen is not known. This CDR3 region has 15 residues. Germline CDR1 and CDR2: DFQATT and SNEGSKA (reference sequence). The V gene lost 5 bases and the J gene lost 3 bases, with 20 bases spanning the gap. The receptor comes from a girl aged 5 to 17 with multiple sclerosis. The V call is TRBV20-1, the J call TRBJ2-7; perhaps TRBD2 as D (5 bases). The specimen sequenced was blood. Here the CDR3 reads CSALGDSPDFYEQYF. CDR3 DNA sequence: TGCAGTGCTTTGGGAGATAGTCCGGATTTCTACGAGCAGTACTTC.